These 14 T cell receptor beta chains were all obtained from the same sample, sequenced in a study of regulatory dendritic cells for organ transplantation. These receptors have no known antigen. Sorted subsets were CFSE-labeled and cultured approximately 5 days with allogeneic dendritic cells. Produced via immunoSEQ multiplex PCR; TCRdb's table is partial and in-frame only. Of approximately 12,000 clones listed, over 85% are singletons. Sequenced sample: naive CD8+ T cells from blood cultured with regulatory dendritic cells. Subset meaning: CD45RA+ naive T cells. The source is a human donor in good health.

V and J are TRBV18 and TRBJ2-3; D possibly corresponds to TRBD2 (5 bases). V dropped 4 bases and J dropped 1 base, with 12 bases sitting between them. The CDR3 length is 15 residues. The germline V gene encodes CDR1 KGHSH and CDR2 LQKENI. The CDR3 DNA reads TGTGCCAGCTCACAAACGTTCGGGGGCACAGATACGCAGTATTTT. Its protein is CASSQTFGGTDTQYF.

The chain links TRBV27 to TRBJ2-3; 7 bases match TRBD1. With V trimmed by 7 bases and J by 1 base, 5 bases remained unmatched. Germline assignment: CDR1 MNHEY and CDR2 SMNVEV (reference sequence). CDR3 size: 14 residues. The CDR3 here is CASTRDSGTDTQYF. In DNA, the CDR3 is TGTGCCAGCACCAGGGACAGCGGCACAGATACGCAGTATTTT.

V is TRBV6-1 and J is TRBJ2-7; D is unclear. CDR1 MNHNS and CDR2 SASEGT come from the germline V gene. The CDR3 has 14 amino acids. The ends were cut back, 1 base at V and 2 bases at J, with 9 bases in the middle. The DNA of the CDR3 is TGTGCCAGCAGTGAAGTAGGCAGCACCTACGAGCAGTACTTC. This codes for CASSEVGSTYEQYF.

The chain recombines TRBV7-9 with TRBJ1-3; no firm D call. The CDR3 totals 12 residues. CDR1 is SEHNR and CDR2 is FQNEAQ in the germline V gene (reference sequence). Trimming removed 3 bases at V and 3 bases at J, with 3 bases between. CDR3 residues: CASSLDGNTIYF. CDR3 coding DNA: TGTGCCAGCAGCTTGGATGGAAACACCATATATTTT.

This clone was seen just once. This sequence joins TRBV7-3 and TRBJ1-3, with unresolved D. The germline V and J ends were trimmed by 5 bases and 1 base, with 12 bases remaining between them. The CDR3 has 15 amino acids. The germline CDR1 and CDR2 sequences are SGHTA and FQGTGA. CDR3 region: CASSPGSGSGNTIYF. In DNA, the CDR3 is TGTGCCAGCAGCCCCGGCTCGGGATCTGGAAACACCATATATTTT.

This chain connects TRBV6-1 to TRBJ1-4; no clear D. The germline CDR1 and CDR2 sequences are MNHNS and SASEGT. Trimming removed 5 bases at V and 0 bases at J, with 7 bases between. CDR3 length equals 14 residues. The CDR3 bases are TGTGCCAGCAGTTCGGATGCAACTAATGAAAAACTGTTTTTT. Translated, it gives CASSSDATNEKLFF.

The rearrangement joins TRBV7-9 to TRBJ2-2; TRBD1 might be the D (7 bases). The CDR3 runs 13 residues. Germline CDR1 and CDR2: SEHNR and FQNEAQ (reference sequence). Trimming pared 7 bases from V and 6 bases from J, leaving 12 bases between. CDR3 nucleotides: TGTGCCAGCAAGACCAGGGGGGCCGGGGAGCTGTTTTTT. Amino acids: CASKTRGAGELFF.

This rearrangement joins TRBV27 to TRBJ2-7, with 7 bases matching TRBD2. Germline CDR1 reads MNHEY; CDR2 reads SMNVEV (reference sequence). The CDR3 has 14 amino acids. Trimming at V came to 5 bases and at J to 1 base, leaving 5 bases not matched to a gene. CDR3 DNA: TGTGCCAGCAGTACAACTAGCGCATCCTACGAGCAGTACTTC. Its translation: CASSTTSASYEQYF.

J is TRBJ1-1 and V is TRBV27; D remains ambiguous. With 5 bases removed from V and 8 bases from J, the gap between germline ends came to 18 bases. Germline CDR1 reads MNHEY; CDR2 reads SMNVEV (reference sequence). The CDR3 totals 14 residues. This CDR3 reads CASSPLSTVGEAFF. Written as DNA, the CDR3 is TGTGCCAGCAGTCCTCTAAGTACGGTCGGGGAAGCTTTCTTT.

The rearrangement joins TRBV6-1 to TRBJ2-3; 14 bases line up with TRBD2. CDR1 MNHNS and CDR2 SASEGT come from the germline V gene. V lost 6 bases and J lost 3; bases outside the gene matches: 2. The CDR3 consists of 15 residues. CDR3 sequence reads: CASRGLAGGTDTQYF. The CDR3 region has the DNA TGTGCCAGCAGAGGACTAGCGGGAGGTACAGATACGCAGTATTTT.

This chain uses TRBV7-2 with TRBJ1-2; possibly TRBD1 for D (6 bases). Germline CDR1 and CDR2: SGHTA and FQGNSA. V lost 9 bases and J lost 10, with 15 bases in between. This CDR3 is built from 11 residues. The CDR3 protein is CASGTGAFYTF. The CDR3, as DNA: TGTGCCAGTGGGACGGGGGCATTCTACACCTTC.

This rearrangement joins TRBV4-1 to TRBJ1-5; TRBD1 might be the D (6 bases). The CDR3 extends over 15 amino acids. V was cut by 0 bases and J by 7 bases, with 13 bases left in between. Germline CDR1 reads MGHRA; CDR2 reads YSYEKL. The CDR3 loop reads CASSQDWGPGQPQHF. The CDR3 DNA sequence: TGCGCCAGCAGCCAAGATTGGGGGCCCGGGCAGCCCCAGCATTTT.

The chain is built from TRBV20-1 and TRBJ2-7; D is possibly TRBD1 (5 bases). Trimming pared 3 bases from V and 3 bases from J, leaving 6 bases between. The CDR3 spans 11 residues. Per germline, CDR1 DFQATT and CDR2 SNEGSKA (reference sequence). The chain's CDR3 is CSASDSYEQYF. The CDR3 nucleotides read TGCAGTGCTAGTGACAGCTACGAGCAGTACTTC.

The chain joins TRBV2 to TRBJ2-7, with TRBD1 matching 9 bases. CDR1 is SNHLY, CDR2 FYNNEI, per germline. CDR3 length: 16 amino acids. After removal of 4 bases from V and 3 bases from J, the junction contained 10 bases not matched to a gene. CDR3 sequence: CASSVDSGQGFYEQYF. Written as DNA, the CDR3 is TGTGCCAGCAGTGTTGATTCGGGACAGGGATTCTACGAGCAGTACTTC.